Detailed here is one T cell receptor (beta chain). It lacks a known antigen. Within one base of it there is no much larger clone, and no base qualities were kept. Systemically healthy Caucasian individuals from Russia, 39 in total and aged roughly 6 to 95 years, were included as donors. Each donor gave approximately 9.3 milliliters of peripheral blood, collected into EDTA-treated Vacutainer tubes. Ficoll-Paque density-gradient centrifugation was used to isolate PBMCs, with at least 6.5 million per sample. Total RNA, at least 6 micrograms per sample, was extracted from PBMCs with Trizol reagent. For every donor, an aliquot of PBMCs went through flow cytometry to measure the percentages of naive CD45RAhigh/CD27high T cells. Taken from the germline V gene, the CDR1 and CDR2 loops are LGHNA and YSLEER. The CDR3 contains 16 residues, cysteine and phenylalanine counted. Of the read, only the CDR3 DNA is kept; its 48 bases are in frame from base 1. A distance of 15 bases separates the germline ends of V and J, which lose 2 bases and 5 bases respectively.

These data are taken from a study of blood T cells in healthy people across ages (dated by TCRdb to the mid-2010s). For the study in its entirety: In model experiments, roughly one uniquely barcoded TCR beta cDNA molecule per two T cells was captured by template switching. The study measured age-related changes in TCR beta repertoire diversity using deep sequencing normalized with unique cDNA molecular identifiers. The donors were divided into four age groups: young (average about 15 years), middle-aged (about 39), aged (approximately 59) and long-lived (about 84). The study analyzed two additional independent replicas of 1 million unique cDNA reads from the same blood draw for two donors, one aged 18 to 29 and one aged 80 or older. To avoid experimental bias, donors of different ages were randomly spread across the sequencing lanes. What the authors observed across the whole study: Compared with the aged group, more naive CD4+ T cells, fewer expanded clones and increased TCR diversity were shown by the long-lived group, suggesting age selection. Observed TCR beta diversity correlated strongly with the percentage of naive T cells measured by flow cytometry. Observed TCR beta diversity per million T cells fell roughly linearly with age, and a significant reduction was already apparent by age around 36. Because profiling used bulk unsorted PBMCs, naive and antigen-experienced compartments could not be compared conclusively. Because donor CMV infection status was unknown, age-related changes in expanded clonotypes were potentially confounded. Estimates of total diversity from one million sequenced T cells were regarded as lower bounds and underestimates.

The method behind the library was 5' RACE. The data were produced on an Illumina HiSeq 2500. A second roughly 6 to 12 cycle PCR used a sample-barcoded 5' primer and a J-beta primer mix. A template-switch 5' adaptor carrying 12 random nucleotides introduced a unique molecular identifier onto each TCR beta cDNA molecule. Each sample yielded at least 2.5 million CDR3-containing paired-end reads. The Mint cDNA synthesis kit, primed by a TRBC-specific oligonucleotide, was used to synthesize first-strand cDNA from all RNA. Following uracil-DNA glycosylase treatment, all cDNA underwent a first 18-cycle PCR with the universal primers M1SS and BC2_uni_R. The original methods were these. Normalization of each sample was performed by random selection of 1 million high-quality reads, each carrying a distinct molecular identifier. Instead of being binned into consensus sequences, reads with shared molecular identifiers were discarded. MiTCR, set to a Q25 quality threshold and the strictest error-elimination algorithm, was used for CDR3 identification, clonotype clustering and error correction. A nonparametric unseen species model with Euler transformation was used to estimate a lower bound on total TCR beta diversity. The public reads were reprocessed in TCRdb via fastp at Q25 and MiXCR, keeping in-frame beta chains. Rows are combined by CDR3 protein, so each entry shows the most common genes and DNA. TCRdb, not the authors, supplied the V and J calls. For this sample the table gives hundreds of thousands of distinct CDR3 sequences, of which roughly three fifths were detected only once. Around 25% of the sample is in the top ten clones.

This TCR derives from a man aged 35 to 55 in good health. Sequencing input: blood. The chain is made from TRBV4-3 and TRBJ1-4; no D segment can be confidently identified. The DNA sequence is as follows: TGCGCCAGCAGCCAATACTCCGTACAAGTGAATGAAAAACTGTTTTTT. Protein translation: CASSQYSVQVNEKLFF.